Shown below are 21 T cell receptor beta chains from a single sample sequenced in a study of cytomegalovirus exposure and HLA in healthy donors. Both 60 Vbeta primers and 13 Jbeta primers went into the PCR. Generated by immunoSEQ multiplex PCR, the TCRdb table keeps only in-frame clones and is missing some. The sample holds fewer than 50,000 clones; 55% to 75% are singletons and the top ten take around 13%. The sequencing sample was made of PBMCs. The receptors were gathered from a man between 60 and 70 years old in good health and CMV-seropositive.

The CDR3 nucleotides are TGCAGTGGTGGACAGGGCAAGGAGCAGTACTTC. As protein: CSGGQGKEQYF. This sequence joins TRBV20-1 and TRBJ2-7; TRBD1 aligns across 8 bases. The CDR3 consists of 11 residues. Trimming cost V 7 bases and J 7 bases; bases outside gene matches: 6. Germline-derived CDR1 and CDR2 are DFQATT and SNEGSKA (reference sequence).

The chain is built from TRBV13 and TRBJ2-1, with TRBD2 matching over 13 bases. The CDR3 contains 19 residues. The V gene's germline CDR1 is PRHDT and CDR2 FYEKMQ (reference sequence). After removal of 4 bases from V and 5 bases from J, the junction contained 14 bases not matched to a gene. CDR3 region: CASSSRDRGLAGPNNEQFF. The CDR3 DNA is TGTGCCAGCAGCTCCCGGGACAGGGGACTAGCGGGACCAAACAATGAGCAGTTCTTC.

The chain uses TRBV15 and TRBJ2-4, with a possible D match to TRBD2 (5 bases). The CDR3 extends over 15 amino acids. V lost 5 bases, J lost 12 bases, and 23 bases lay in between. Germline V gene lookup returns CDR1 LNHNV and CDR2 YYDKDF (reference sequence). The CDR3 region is CATSPKRAVEVGQYF. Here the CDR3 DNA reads TGTGCCACCAGCCCCAAACGAGCTGTGGAGGTGGGTCAGTACTTC. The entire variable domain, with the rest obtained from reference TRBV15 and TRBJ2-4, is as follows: DAMVIQNPRYQVTQFGKPVTLSCSQTLNHNVMYWYQQKSSQAPKLLFHYYDKDFNNEADTPDNFQSRRPNTSFCFLDIRSPGLGDTAMYLCATSPKRAVEVGQYFGAGTRLSVL.

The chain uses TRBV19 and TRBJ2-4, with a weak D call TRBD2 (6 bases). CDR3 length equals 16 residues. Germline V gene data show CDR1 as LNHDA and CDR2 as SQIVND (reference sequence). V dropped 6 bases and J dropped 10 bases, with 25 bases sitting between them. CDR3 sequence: CASSSQARDSNVIQYF. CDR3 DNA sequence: TGTGCCAGTAGCAGTCAAGCGCGGGACTCCAACGTTATTCAGTACTTC.

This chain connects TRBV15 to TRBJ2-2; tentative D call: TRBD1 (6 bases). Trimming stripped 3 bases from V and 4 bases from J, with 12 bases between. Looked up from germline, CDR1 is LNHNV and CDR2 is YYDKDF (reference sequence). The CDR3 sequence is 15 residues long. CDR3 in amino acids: CATSRGHGGTGELFF. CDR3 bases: TGTGCCACCAGCAGGGGACACGGTGGCACCGGGGAGCTGTTTTTT.

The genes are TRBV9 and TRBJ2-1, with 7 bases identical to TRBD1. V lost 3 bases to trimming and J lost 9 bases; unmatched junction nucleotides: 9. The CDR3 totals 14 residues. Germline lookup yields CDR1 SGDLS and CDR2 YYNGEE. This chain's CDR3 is CASSARPDRAEQFF. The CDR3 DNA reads TGTGCCAGCAGCGCCCGCCCCGACAGGGCTGAGCAGTTCTTC.

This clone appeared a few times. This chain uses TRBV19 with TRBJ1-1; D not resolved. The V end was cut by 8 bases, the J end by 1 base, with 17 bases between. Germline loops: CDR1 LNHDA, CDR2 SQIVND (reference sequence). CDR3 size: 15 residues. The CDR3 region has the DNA TGTGCCAGTCAGTCGGGAACCACTGGGAACACTGAAGCTTTCTTT. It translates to CASQSGTTGNTEAFF.

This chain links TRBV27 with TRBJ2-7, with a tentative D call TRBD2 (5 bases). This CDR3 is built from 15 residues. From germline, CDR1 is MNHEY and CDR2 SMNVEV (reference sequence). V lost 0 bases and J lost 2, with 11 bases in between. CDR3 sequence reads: CASSLSMDFAYEQYF. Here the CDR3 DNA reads TGTGCCAGCAGTTTATCGATGGACTTCGCCTACGAGCAGTACTTC.

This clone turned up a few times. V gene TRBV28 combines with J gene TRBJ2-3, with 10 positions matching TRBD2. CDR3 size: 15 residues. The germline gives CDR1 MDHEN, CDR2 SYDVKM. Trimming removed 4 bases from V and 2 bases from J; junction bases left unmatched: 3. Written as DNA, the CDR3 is TGTGCCAGCAGTTACGGGACTAGCGACACAGATACGCAGTATTTT. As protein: CASSYGTSDTDTQYF.

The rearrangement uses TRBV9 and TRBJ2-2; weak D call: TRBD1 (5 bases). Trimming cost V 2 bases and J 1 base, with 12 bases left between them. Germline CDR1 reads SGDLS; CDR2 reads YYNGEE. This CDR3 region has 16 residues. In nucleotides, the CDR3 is TGTGCCAGCAGCGTGGGTTCCAGGGTGAACACCGGGGAGCTGTTTTTT. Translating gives CASSVGSRVNTGELFF.

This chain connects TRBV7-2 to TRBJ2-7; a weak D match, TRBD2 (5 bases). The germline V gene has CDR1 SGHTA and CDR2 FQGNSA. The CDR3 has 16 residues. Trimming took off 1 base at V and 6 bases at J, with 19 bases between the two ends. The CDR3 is CASSLDGGSLIGEQYF. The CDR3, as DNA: TGTGCCAGCAGCTTAGACGGAGGCTCCTTAATAGGCGAGCAGTACTTC.

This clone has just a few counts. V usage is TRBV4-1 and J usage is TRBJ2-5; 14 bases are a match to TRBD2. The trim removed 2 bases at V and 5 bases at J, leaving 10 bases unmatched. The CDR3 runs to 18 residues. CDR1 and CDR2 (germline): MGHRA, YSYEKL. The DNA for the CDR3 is TGCGCCAGCAGCCAACTCCCCCCCGGGACTAGCGGGAGTGAGACCCAGTACTTC. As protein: CASSQLPPGTSGSETQYF.

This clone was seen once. The CDR3 DNA reads as TGCGCCAGCAGCTTGGTAGCGGGAGTTGGGTACGAGCAGTACTTC. Translating it yields CASSLVAGVGYEQYF. J is TRBJ2-7 and V is TRBV5-1, with TRBD2 matching over 9 bases. CDR1 SGHRS and CDR2 YFSETQ come from the germline V gene. This CDR3 has 15 residues. Losses at the gene ends were 0 bases for V and 4 bases for J; bases not matched to a gene: 5.

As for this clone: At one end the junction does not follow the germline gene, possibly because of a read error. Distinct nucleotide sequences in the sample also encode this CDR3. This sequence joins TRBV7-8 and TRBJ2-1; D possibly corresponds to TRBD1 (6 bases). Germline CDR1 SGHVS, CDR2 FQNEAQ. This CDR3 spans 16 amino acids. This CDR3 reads CASSSLTGIFYNEQFF. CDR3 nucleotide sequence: TGCGCCAGCAGCTCACTCACAGGGATATTCTACAATGAGCAGTTCTTC.

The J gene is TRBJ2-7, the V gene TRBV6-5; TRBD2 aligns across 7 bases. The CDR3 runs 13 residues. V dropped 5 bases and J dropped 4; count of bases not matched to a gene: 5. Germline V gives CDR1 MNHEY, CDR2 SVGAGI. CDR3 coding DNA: TGTGCCAGCAGTCCGGGGGGTAGTTACGAGCAGTACTTC. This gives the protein CASSPGGSYEQYF.

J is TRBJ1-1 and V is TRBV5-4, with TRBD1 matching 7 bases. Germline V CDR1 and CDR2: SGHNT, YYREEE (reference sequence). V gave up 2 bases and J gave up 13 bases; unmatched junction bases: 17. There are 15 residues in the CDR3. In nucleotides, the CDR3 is TGTGCCAGCAGCTTCTACCGGGACAGCGGAACTCACCTTTTCTTT. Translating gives CASSFYRDSGTHLFF.

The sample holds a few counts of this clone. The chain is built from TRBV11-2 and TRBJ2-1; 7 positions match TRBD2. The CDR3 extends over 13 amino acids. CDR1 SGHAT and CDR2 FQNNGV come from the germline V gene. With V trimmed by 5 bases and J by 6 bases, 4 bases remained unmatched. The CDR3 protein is CASSPTSVNEQFF. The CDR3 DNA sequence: TGTGCCAGCAGCCCTACTAGCGTCAATGAGCAGTTCTTC.

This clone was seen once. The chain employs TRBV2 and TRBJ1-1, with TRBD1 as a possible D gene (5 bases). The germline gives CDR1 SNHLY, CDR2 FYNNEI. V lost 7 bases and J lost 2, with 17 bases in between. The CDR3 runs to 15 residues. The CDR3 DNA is TGTGCCAGCACCCGCGACGAACAGGACAACACTGAAGCTTTCTTT. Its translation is CASTRDEQDNTEAFF.

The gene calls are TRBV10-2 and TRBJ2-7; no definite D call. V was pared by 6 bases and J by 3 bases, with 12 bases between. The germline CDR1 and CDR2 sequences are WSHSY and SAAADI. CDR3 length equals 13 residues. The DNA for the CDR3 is TGCGCCAGCAGAGACTCTAGGAACTACGAGCAGTACTTC. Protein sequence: CASRDSRNYEQYF.

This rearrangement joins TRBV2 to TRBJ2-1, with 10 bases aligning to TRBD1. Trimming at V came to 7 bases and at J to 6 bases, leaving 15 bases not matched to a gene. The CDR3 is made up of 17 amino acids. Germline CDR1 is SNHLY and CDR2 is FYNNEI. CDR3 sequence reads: CASMWGRGQGILNEQFF. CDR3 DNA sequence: TGTGCCAGCATGTGGGGCCGGGGACAGGGGATCCTCAATGAGCAGTTCTTC.

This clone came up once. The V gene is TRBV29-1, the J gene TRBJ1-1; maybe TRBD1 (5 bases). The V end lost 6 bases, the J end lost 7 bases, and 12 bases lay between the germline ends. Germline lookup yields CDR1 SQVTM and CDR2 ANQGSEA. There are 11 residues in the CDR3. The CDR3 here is CSVKRQIEAFF. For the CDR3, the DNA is TGCAGCGTAAAAAGACAGATTGAAGCTTTCTTT.